This passage covers 23 T cell receptor beta chains from one sample sequenced in a study of blood T cells in healthy people across ages. Next came a second PCR, run for roughly 6 to 11 cycles, which used a sample-barcoded 5' primer along with a J-beta primer mix. Each CDR3 protein gets one entry after TCRdb re-called the 5' RACE reads with MiXCR. The sample holds over 1,200,000 distinct CDR3 sequences, approximately 59% seen once. The sample consisted of blood. Receptor source: a young man in good health.

The V call is TRBV30, the J call TRBJ2-1, with D perhaps TRBD2 (5 bases). The CDR3 extends over 14 amino acids. Germline CDR1 is GTSNPN and CDR2 is SVGIG (reference sequence). V gave up 0 bases and J gave up 1 base, with 7 bases separating them. The chain's CDR3 is CAWSVKRSYNEQFF. CDR3 bases: TGTGCCTGGAGTGTAAAGCGGTCCTACAATGAGCAGTTCTTC.

The gene calls are TRBV4-1 and TRBJ2-7; a possible D gene is TRBD1 (6 bases). Germline V gene sequence: CDR1 MGHRA, CDR2 YSYEKL. The CDR3 has 15 amino acids. V lost 1 base, J lost 2 bases, and 12 bases lay in between. For the CDR3, the DNA is TGCGCCAGCAGCCAAGCCGGGACATATCCCTACGAGCAGTACTTC. Translation gives CASSQAGTYPYEQYF.

CDR3 in amino acids: CASSLLRANYGYTF. Here the CDR3 DNA reads TGTGCCAGCAGCTTACTCAGGGCGAACTATGGCTACACCTTC. The J gene is TRBJ1-2, the V gene TRBV7-9; D may be TRBD1 (5 bases). With 2 bases removed from V and 2 bases from J, the gap between germline ends came to 9 bases. The CDR3 is 14 residues long. Per the germline V gene, CDR1 is SEHNR and CDR2 is FQNEAQ (reference sequence).

The V gene is TRBV3-1, the J gene TRBJ1-4; D remains ambiguous. Germline CDR1 and CDR2: LGHDT and YNNKEL (reference sequence). Between the trimmed V and J ends, which lost 4 bases and 3 bases, there was a span of 6 bases. This CDR3 spans 13 amino acids. CDR3 residues: CASSPPPNEKLFF. The CDR3 DNA follows: TGTGCCAGCAGCCCTCCCCCTAATGAAAAACTGTTTTTT.

V gene TRBV7-2 combines with J gene TRBJ1-2; TRBD1 aligns across 7 bases. CDR1 is SGHTA, CDR2 FQGNSA, per germline. The CDR3 has 15 amino acids. V was pared by 5 bases and J by 7 bases, with 13 bases of the junction left unmatched. The CDR3 bases are TGTGCCAGCAGCACGCGACAGGGTGTGGAGCTTGGCTACACCTTC. It encodes CASSTRQGVELGYTF.

This clonotype was found a few times. This chain joins TRBV6-2 or TRBV6-3 and TRBJ1-1; D is perhaps TRBD1 (5 bases). The CDR3 sequence is 11 residues long. Germline CDR1 is MNHEY and CDR2 is SVGEGT. V was pared by 6 bases and J by 7 bases, with 9 bases between. As DNA, the CDR3 is TGTGCCAGCAGATTGGGGGTTGAAGCTTTCTTT. It codes for CASRLGVEAFF.

This clonotype has a count of ten or more. The CDR3 coding sequence is TGTGCCAGCAGCCCGGCAGATACGCAGTATTTT. As protein: CASSPADTQYF. This rearrangement joins TRBV12-3 or TRBV12-4 to TRBJ2-3; D not resolved. The CDR3 totals 11 residues. The V end lost 6 bases, the J end lost 4 bases, and 5 bases lay between the germline ends.

This chain uses TRBV25-1 with TRBJ1-2; D remains ambiguous. The CDR3 totals 16 residues. Germline V gene sequence: CDR1 MGHDK, CDR2 SYGVNS. The V gene lost 0 bases and the J gene lost 4 bases, with 15 bases spanning the gap. The CDR3 sequence is CASSEYGREAVYGYTF. CDR3 in DNA: TGTGCCAGCAGTGAATACGGGAGGGAGGCCGTCTATGGCTACACCTTC.

J is TRBJ2-4 and V is TRBV15; maybe TRBD1 (8 bases). The CDR3 length is 12 residues. Germline assignment: CDR1 LNHNV and CDR2 YYDKDF (reference sequence). The V end lost 5 bases, the J end lost 13 bases, and 15 bases lay between the germline ends. For the CDR3, the DNA is TGTGCCACCAGCCGACAGGGGAGGGAGCAGTACTTC. Its protein product is CATSRQGREQYF.

This clonotype was observed a handful of times. The gene calls are TRBV11-2 and TRBJ2-2; 8 bases are a match to TRBD1. Trimming at V came to 5 bases and at J to 4 bases, leaving 9 bases not matched to a gene. Germline V lookup: CDR1 SGHAT, CDR2 FQNNGV. The CDR3 is 16 amino acids. The CDR3 nucleotides read TGTGCCAGCAGCGTCGACAGGGGATTATCCACCGGGGAGCTGTTTTTT. It is translated as CASSVDRGLSTGELFF.

The DNA of the CDR3 is TGTGCCAGCAGTAAAAACCCCGGGACAGGGACTCTCTCTGGGGCCAACGTCCTGACTTTC. Protein sequence: CASSKNPGTGTLSGANVLTF. The V gene is TRBV6-1, the J gene TRBJ2-6, with TRBD1 identical over 9 bases. V gave up 5 bases and J gave up 0 bases; unmatched junction bases: 14. Germline V gives CDR1 MNHNS, CDR2 SASEGT. This CDR3 region has 20 residues.

The genes are TRBV2 and TRBJ1-4; D remains unclear. CDR1 SNHLY and CDR2 FYNNEI come from the germline V gene. This CDR3 is 13 amino acids long. Trimming left V 6 bases short and J 7 bases short, with 12 bases between. The CDR3 coding sequence is TGTGCCAGCAGAGCCCGGGGAGGTGAAAAACTGTTTTTT. Protein sequence: CASRARGGEKLFF.

The J gene is TRBJ1-1, the V gene TRBV15; possible D gene TRBD1, 5 bases. The ends were cut back, 1 base at V and 7 bases at J, with 13 bases in the middle. The CDR3 loop spans 14 amino acids. Germline-derived CDR1 and CDR2 are LNHNV and YYDKDF (reference sequence). CDR3 sequence: CATSRGVGAYEAFF. The CDR3 coding sequence is TGTGCCACCAGCAGAGGCGTCGGGGCATATGAAGCTTTCTTT.

This clonotype was seen only a few times. The chain couples TRBV11-1 to TRBJ2-1; D is ambiguous. Trimming took off 1 base at V and 7 bases at J, with 14 bases between the two ends. This CDR3 region has 15 residues. The germline V gene has CDR1 SGHAT and CDR2 FQDESV (reference sequence). The CDR3 DNA is TGTGCCAGCAGCTTAGGGATCGGACGTCTGAATGAGCAGTTCTTC. Residues: CASSLGIGRLNEQFF.

The CDR3 DNA is TGCAGCGCCGACCTGGGCAGCACAGATACGCAGTATTTT. Protein product: CSADLGSTDTQYF. J is TRBJ2-3 and V is TRBV29-1; D not certain. V shed 7 bases and J shed 0 bases, with 11 bases lying between them. Germline loops: CDR1 SQVTM, CDR2 ANQGSEA. The CDR3 runs to 13 residues.

The V gene is TRBV20-1, the J gene TRBJ2-7; TRBD1 matches at 9 bases. Losses at the gene ends were 6 bases for V and 3 bases for J; bases not matched to a gene: 9. The CDR3 consists of 14 residues. Germline CDR1 is DFQATT and CDR2 is SNEGSKA (reference sequence). CDR3: CSAKTGGGGYEQYF. In DNA, the CDR3 is TGCAGTGCAAAAACAGGGGGCGGGGGCTACGAGCAGTACTTC.

The chain is built from TRBV29-1 and TRBJ2-2; 8 bases match TRBD1. Losses at the gene ends were 4 bases for V and 2 bases for J; bases not matched to a gene: 12. CDR1 is SQVTM and CDR2 is ANQGSEA in the germline V gene. This CDR3 has 17 amino acids. CDR3 sequence: CSVAEVLAGGNTGELFF. The DNA of the CDR3 is TGCAGCGTTGCGGAGGTTTTGGCAGGGGGCAACACCGGGGAGCTGTTTTTT.

The chain is built from TRBV19 and TRBJ2-5, with D possibly TRBD1 on 6 matching bases. The CDR3 contains 13 residues. V dropped 1 base and J dropped 7 bases, with 10 bases sitting between them. CDR1 is LNHDA, CDR2 SQIVND, per germline (reference sequence). Here the CDR3 DNA reads TGTGCCAGTAGTATAGTGGGGGCTCCGACCCAGTACTTC. This codes for CASSIVGAPTQYF.

CDR3 in DNA: TGTGCCAGCAGTGAAGCTCTTTTCCGCCCCCTCCACTTT. Its translation is CASSEALFRPLHF. This chain joins TRBV6-1 and TRBJ1-6; D unclear. V was trimmed by 0 bases and J by 13 bases, leaving 10 bases between them. The germline CDR1 and CDR2 sequences are MNHNS and SASEGT. This CDR3 comprises 13 residues.

V and J are TRBV20-1 and TRBJ2-1, with 12 bases identical to TRBD2. This CDR3 is built from 13 residues. The germline V gene encodes CDR1 DFQATT and CDR2 SNEGSKA (reference sequence). The CDR3 region has the DNA TGCAGGCCTAGCGGGGGGGGCTACAATGAGCAGTTCTTC. This translates into CRPSGGGYNEQFF.

The rearrangement links TRBV11-1 to TRBJ2-4; 8 bases are shared with TRBD2. The J call is in doubt because the DNA end fits TRBJ2-7 better. Germline V CDR1 and CDR2: SGHAT, FQDESV (reference sequence). The CDR3 has 14 residues. CDR3 in DNA: TGTGCCAGCAGCATCACGGGGGGGTTTTACGAGCAGTACTTC. Protein: CASSITGGFYEQYF.

The chain has TRBV5-1 and TRBJ2-7; 7 nucleotides agree with TRBD1. Germline lookup yields CDR1 SGHRS and CDR2 YFSETQ. J was trimmed by 3 bases and V by 6 bases; bases with no gene match: 15. The CDR3 covers 16 residues. The CDR3 DNA reads as TGCGCCAGCACCTATCCGGGACAGCGACGTTTCTACGAGCAGTACTTC. Its translation is CASTYPGQRRFYEQYF.

The chain links TRBV4-1 to TRBJ2-5; D possibly uses TRBD1 or TRBD2 (5 bases each). V was pared by 6 bases and J by 11 bases, with 16 bases between. In germline, CDR1 is MGHRA, CDR2 YSYEKL. This CDR3 contains 12 residues. This CDR3 reads CASRGRSWEQYF. CDR3 nucleotide sequence: TGCGCCAGCAGGGGACGGTCCTGGGAGCAGTACTTC.